This record concerns one T cell receptor delta chain sequence. Antigen specificity is unknown. TCRdb shows a much larger clone's protein in place of this DNA's translation, and the two differ at residue 5, likely through a read error; the protein shown is translated from the DNA. This entry is derived from a study of γδ T cells in repeated Plasmodium falciparum infection. Across the study: Sampling occurred at baseline, pre-infection for selected infections, and 21 days post-infection. General study findings and limits: In Vdelta2-negative, largely Vdelta1+, gammadelta repertoires, repeated controlled infections appeared to drive clonal selection waves.

TCRdb re-called the multiplex PCR reads using CATT. The sample holds tens of thousands of delta-chain clones, around 1.6% seen once. Vgamma9/Vdelta2+ and Vdelta2-negative gammadelta T cells were flow-sorted from PBMC for bulk sequencing. Per germline, CDR1 TSWWSYY and CDR2 QGS. The CDR3 consists of 19 residues. This chain connects TRDV1 to TRDJ1; D call uncertain. TCRdb is silent on the J gene; assignment here came from matching the DNA to germline. Sequenced input: gamma-delta T cells from blood. The receptor's source is a pool of human donors (malaria-infected and uninfected, not separated). CDR3 DNA sequence: TGTGCTCTTGGGAAACTAGTTGGTATTGGGCGGAAACAAGCCGATAAACTCATCTTT. Translation gives CALGKLVGIGRKQADKLIF.